Below are 18 T cell receptor beta chains sequenced from a single sample in a study of T-cell reconstitution after alpha-beta-depleted transplantation in children. A TCRbeta library incorporating unique molecular identifiers was prepared. Each CDR3 protein gets one entry after TCRdb re-called the PCR reads with MiXCR. The sample carries about 76,000 distinct CDR3 sequences, approximately 14% recorded once. Sequencing used PBMCs, mostly from graft donor cells, obtained 180 days after TCRalphabeta/CD19-depleted stem cell transplant. The receptors here all came from a male patient between 2 and 10 years old who had a stem cell transplant for acute lymphoblastic leukemia, so the T cells may come from the graft donor.

There are a few counts of this clonotype. The chain employs TRBV4-2 and TRBJ2-7; weak D call: TRBD1 (6 bases). V gave up 0 bases and J gave up 4 bases, with 19 bases separating them. The CDR3 is made up of 17 amino acids. Germline loops: CDR1 LGHNA, CDR2 YNFKEQ. The CDR3 protein is CASSQDFWAFGTYEQYF. As DNA, the CDR3 is TGTGCCAGCAGCCAAGATTTTTGGGCCTTCGGGACATACGAGCAGTACTTC.

This clonotype showed up just a few times. V and J are TRBV4-2 and TRBJ1-5, with D tentatively TRBD1 (5 bases). This CDR3 region has 16 residues. Germline values: CDR1 LGHNA, CDR2 YNFKEQ. The ends were cut back, 1 base at V and 0 bases at J, with 10 bases in the middle. This chain's CDR3 is CASSQAGGNSNQPQHF. The CDR3 DNA reads TGTGCCAGCAGCCAAGCGGGGGGGAATAGCAATCAGCCCCAGCATTTT.

This clonotype came up a few times. The chain joins TRBV7-9 to TRBJ1-2, with a possible D match to TRBD1 (6 bases). V dropped 1 base and J dropped 4 bases, with 13 bases sitting between them. The germline V gene has CDR1 SEHNR and CDR2 FQNEAQ (reference sequence). The CDR3 runs 15 residues. The CDR3 here is CASSLGGGTSYGYTF. The CDR3 nucleotides are TGTGCCAGCAGCTTAGGAGGGGGGACCTCCTATGGCTACACCTTC.

This clonotype was detected only a few times. This chain uses TRBV7-2 with TRBJ1-6; D might be TRBD1 (5 bases). This CDR3 is built from 14 residues. Trimming shortened V by 4 bases and J by 9 bases, and 13 bases separated the two germline ends. Looked up from germline, CDR1 is SGHTA and CDR2 is FQGNSA. The CDR3 region has the DNA TGTGCCAGCAGCTGGGGCGGGAGGGGTTCACCCCTCCACTTT. Translating gives CASSWGGRGSPLHF.

This clonotype was seen more than once but under ten times. The V call is TRBV20-1, the J call TRBJ1-1, with D perhaps TRBD1 (5 bases). This CDR3 region has 13 residues. Germline V gene data show CDR1 as DFQATT and CDR2 as SNEGSKA (reference sequence). The V end lost 6 bases, the J end lost 2 bases, and 13 bases lay between the germline ends. The CDR3 nucleotides read TGCAGTGCCCGGCGGGGCTTCAACACTGAAGCTTTCTTT. The encoded protein is CSARRGFNTEAFF.

This clonotype was counted a few times. J is TRBJ2-3 and V is TRBV29-1; D is possibly TRBD1 or TRBD2 (6 bases each). V was clipped by 4 bases and J by 0 bases, with 11 bases between them. CDR1 and CDR2 (germline): SQVTM, ANQGSEA. This CDR3 spans 14 amino acids. CDR3 DNA: TGCAGCGTTGCTAAGGGGGGTAGCACAGATACGCAGTATTTT. Its protein is CSVAKGGSTDTQYF.

V and J are TRBV20-1 and TRBJ1-2; 9 bases map to TRBD1. The junction had 5 bases not matched to a gene; V was cut back by 1 base and J by 8 bases. The CDR3 totals 13 residues. Germline V gives CDR1 DFQATT, CDR2 SNEGSKA (reference sequence). For the CDR3, the DNA is TGCAGTGCTAGAGCGACAGGGGGTCGAGGCTACACCTTC. It encodes CSARATGGRGYTF.

This chain links TRBV10-3 with TRBJ2-5; D unclear. In germline, CDR1 is ENHRY, CDR2 SYGVKD. The length of the CDR3 is 13 residues. V dropped 6 bases and J dropped 2 bases, with 10 bases sitting between them. CDR3 protein: CAISDGHQETQYF. In DNA, the CDR3 is TGTGCCATCAGCGACGGTCATCAAGAGACCCAGTACTTC.

Notes on this clonotype: The junction shows a germline mismatch at one end, possibly a read error. The V and J genes are TRBV6-1 and TRBJ1-5; D unclear. Germline CDR1 is MNHNS and CDR2 is SASEGT. This CDR3 spans 15 amino acids. The CDR3 DNA reads TGTGCCAACAGTATAAGGGCCTATAGCAATCAGCCCCAGCATTTT. This translates into CANSIRAYSNQPQHF.

The chain recombines TRBV4-3 with TRBJ2-7; D gene uncertain. The CDR3 consists of 15 residues. Looked up from germline, CDR1 is LGHNA and CDR2 is YSLEER. Trimming took off 0 bases at V and 2 bases at J, with 11 bases between the two ends. The CDR3, as DNA: TGCGCCAGCAGCCAAGATCTGGGGTCGACCTACGAGCAGTACTTC. It translates to CASSQDLGSTYEQYF.

In this sample, this clonotype turned up a few times. The rearrangement links TRBV5-6 to TRBJ2-1, with 8 bases aligning to TRBD2. The V gene end was trimmed by 0 bases and the J gene end by 7 bases; junction bases not matched to a gene: 6. The CDR3 extends over 15 amino acids. The germline V gene has CDR1 SGHDT and CDR2 YYEEEE. CDR3 loop: CASSLGAGVGNEQFF. DNA of the CDR3: TGTGCCAGCAGCTTGGGAGCGGGAGTGGGAAATGAGCAGTTCTTC.

The chain carries TRBV4-1 and TRBJ2-3; D ambiguous. Looked up from germline, CDR1 is MGHRA and CDR2 is YSYEKL. The length of the CDR3 is 14 residues. Trimming took 1 base from V and 3 from J, leaving 8 bases between them. As DNA, the CDR3 is TGCGCCAGCAGCCAAGTAGTTAGGACAGATACGCAGTATTTT. Its translation: CASSQVVRTDTQYF.

This clonotype was picked up a small number of times. V and J are TRBV20-1 and TRBJ1-2; no clear D gene. Trimming pared 1 base from V and 7 bases from J, leaving 10 bases between. The germline CDR1 and CDR2 sequences are DFQATT and SNEGSKA (reference sequence). The CDR3 spans 12 residues. This CDR3 reads CSARVWQFGYTF. For the CDR3, the DNA is TGCAGTGCTAGAGTCTGGCAGTTTGGCTACACCTTC.

The rearrangement links TRBV5-4 to TRBJ2-6; D ambiguous. The CDR3 spans 13 residues. V lost 2 bases to trimming and J lost 3 bases, with 3 bases between them. Germline loops: CDR1 SGHNT, CDR2 YYREEE (reference sequence). CDR3 protein: CASSFYGANVLTF. Written as DNA, the CDR3 is TGTGCCAGCAGCTTCTATGGGGCCAACGTCCTGACTTTC.

The chain joins TRBV5-1 to TRBJ2-5; 12 bases are a match to TRBD2. With V trimmed by 5 bases and J by 2 bases, 4 bases remained unmatched. The CDR3 sequence is 15 residues long. The germline CDR1 and CDR2 sequences are SGHRS and YFSETQ. CDR3 bases: TGCGCCAGCAGGCTAGCGGGGGGGCCACAAGAGACCCAGTACTTC. This gives the protein CASRLAGGPQETQYF.

The chain employs TRBV28 and TRBJ2-3, with D uncertain. Germline V gene data show CDR1 as MDHEN and CDR2 as SYDVKM. This CDR3 comprises 13 residues. Trimming took 1 base from V and 7 from J, leaving 9 bases between them. CDR3 bases: TGTGCCAGCAGTTTATTTCTCAGAAATACGCAGTATTTT. Its translation: CASSLFLRNTQYF.

V gene TRBV20-1 combines with J gene TRBJ2-3, with TRBD1 matching 7 bases. The CDR3 consists of 16 residues. Trimming removed 5 bases from V and 0 bases from J; junction bases left unmatched: 11. Germline V gene lookup returns CDR1 DFQATT and CDR2 SNEGSKA (reference sequence). CDR3 nucleotide sequence: TGCAGTGCTCAGAGAGGGACAGCGTCAAGCACAGATACGCAGTATTTT. Encoded protein: CSAQRGTASSTDTQYF.

The chain joins TRBV28 to TRBJ1-1; D remains ambiguous. Germline CDR1 is MDHEN and CDR2 is SYDVKM. This CDR3 comprises 14 residues. Trimming removed 8 bases from V and 5 bases from J, with 18 bases in between. CDR3 DNA sequence: TGTGCCAGCCCGCTAGGCCTAGATTTGACTGAAGCTTTCTTT. As protein: CASPLGLDLTEAFF.